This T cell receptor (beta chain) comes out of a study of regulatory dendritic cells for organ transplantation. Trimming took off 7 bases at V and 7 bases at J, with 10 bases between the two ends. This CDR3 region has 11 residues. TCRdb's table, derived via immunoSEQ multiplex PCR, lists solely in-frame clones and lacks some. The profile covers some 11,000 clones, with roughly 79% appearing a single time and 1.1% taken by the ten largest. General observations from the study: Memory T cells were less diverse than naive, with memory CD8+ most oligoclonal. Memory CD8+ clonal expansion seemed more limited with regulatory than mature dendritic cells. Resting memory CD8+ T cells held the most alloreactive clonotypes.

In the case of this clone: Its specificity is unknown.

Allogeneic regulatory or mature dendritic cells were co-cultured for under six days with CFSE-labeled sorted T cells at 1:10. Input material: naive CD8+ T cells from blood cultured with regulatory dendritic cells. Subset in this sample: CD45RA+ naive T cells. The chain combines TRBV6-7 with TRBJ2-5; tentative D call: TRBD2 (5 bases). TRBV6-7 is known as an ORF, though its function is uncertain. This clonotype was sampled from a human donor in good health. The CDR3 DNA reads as TGTGCCAGCACCGGGGTATGGACCCAGTACTTC. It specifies CASTGVWTQYF.